This T cell receptor beta chain appears in the sequencing data of a study of blood T cell repertoires in COVID-19. The overall study: The study drew acute and convalescent COVID-19 samples from the United States, Italy and Spain. PBMCs, B-cell-depleted T cells, or T cells provided the cDNA or gDNA that made up the material.

Libraries were prepared by immunoSEQ multiplex PCR; TCRdb keeps only in-frame clonotypes and omits some of them. The sample lists about 230,000 clones, around 86% occurring once. Study members were between about 18 and 100 years old and lived in some 22 US regions. Recovered status in Cohort 3 required two negative PCRs, clearance, or symptom resolution. Germline values: CDR1 MNHEY, CDR2 SVGAGI. The V gene end was trimmed by 0 bases and the J gene end by 8 bases; junction bases not matched to a gene: 4. The CDR3 has 15 residues. As concerns this clone: Other DNA sequences of this sample code for an identical CDR3.

Sequenced input: PBMCs or T cells enriched from blood (not recorded which). This chain uses TRBV6-5 with TRBJ1-6; 7 bases fit TRBD1. This TCR derives from a man younger than 30 who had recovered from COVID-19. The chain's CDR3 is CASSYSRTGDSPLHF. In nucleotides, the CDR3 is TGTGCCAGCAGTTACTCCCGAACAGGGGATTCACCCCTCCACTTT.